This TCR beta chain was captured by sequencing in a study of blood T cell repertoires in COVID-19. The authors' processing: Amplification with reference gene primers provided the estimates of nucleated cell counts. TCRdb keeps only in-frame clones here, not all; method: immunoSEQ multiplex PCR. That table furnishes V, J and clone size, whereas the DNA furnished D and trimming. The data contain 68,000 or so clones, 65% to 85% of them singletons. This clone was recorded a few times. The junction does not match germline at one end; this may be a read error. CDR3 length: 11 amino acids. Germline V lookup: CDR1 GTSNPN, CDR2 SVGIG (reference sequence).

The sample taken for sequencing was peripheral blood. The sequence came from a woman in her 50s with acute or convalescent COVID-19. The chain combines TRBV30 with TRBJ1-2; the D is unclear. The CDR3 bases are TGTGCCCGGAGCTTCCTGAGCGGCTACACCTTC. Protein sequence: CARSFLSGYTF.